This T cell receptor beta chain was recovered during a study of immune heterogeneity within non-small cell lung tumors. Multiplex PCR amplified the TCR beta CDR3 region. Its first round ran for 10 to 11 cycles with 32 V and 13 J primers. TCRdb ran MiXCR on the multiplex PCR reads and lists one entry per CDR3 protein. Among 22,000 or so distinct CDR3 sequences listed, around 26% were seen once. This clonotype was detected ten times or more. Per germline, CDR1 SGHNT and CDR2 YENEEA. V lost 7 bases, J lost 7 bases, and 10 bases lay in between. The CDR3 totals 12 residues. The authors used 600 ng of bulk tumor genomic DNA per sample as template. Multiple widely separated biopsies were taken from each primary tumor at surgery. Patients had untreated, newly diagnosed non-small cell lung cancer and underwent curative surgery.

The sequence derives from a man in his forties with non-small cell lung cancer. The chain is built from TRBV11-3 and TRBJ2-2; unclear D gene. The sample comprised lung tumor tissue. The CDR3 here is CASNEAGGELFF. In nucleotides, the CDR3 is TGTGCCAGCAACGAGGCCGGCGGGGAGCTGTTTTTT. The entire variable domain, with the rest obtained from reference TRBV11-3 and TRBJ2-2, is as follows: EAGVVQSPRYKIIEKKQPVAFWCNPISGHNTLYWYLQNLGQGPELLIRYENEEAVDDSQLPKDRFSAERLKGVDSTLKIQPAELGDSAVYLCASNEAGGELFFGEGSRLTVL.